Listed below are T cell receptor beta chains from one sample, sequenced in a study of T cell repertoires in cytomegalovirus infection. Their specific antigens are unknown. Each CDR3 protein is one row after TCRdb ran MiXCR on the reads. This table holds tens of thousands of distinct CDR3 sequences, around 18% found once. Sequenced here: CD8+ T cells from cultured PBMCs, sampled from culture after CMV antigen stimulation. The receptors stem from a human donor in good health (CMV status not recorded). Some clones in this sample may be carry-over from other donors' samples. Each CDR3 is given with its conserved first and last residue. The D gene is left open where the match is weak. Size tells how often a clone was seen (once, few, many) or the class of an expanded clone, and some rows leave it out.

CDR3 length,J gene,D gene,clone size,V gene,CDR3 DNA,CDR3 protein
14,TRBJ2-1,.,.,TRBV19,TGTGCCAGTAGTATCGGGTCAACGGTAAATGAGCAGTTCTTC,CASSIGSTVNEQFF
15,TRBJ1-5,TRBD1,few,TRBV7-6,TGTGCCAGCAGCTTAGGACAGGGGTCGGGTCAGCCCCAGCATTTT,CASSLGQGSGQPQHF
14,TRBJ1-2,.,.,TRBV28,TGTGCCAGCAGTTTAAGCGGTTTCGGCTATGGCTACACCTTC,CASSLSGFGYGYTF
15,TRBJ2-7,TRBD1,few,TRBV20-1,TGCAGTGCTCGCCCCCCGGACAGGCCATCCTACGAGCAGTACTTC,CSARPPDRPSYEQYF
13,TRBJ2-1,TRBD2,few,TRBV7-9,TGTGCCAGCACTGGGAGGGTATACAATGAGCAGTTCTTC,CASTGRVYNEQFF
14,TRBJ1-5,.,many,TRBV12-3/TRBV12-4,TGTGCCAGCAGCCTTTGGGACCGGTATCAGCCCCAGCATTTT,CASSLWDRYQPQHF
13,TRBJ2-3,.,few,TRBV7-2,TGTGCCAGCAGCTTAGGACCGGCTGATACGCAGAATTTT,CASSLGPADTQNF
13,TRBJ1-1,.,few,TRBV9,TGTGCCAGCAGCGTAGTTGAAGTCACTGAAGCTTTCTTT,CASSVVEVTEAFF
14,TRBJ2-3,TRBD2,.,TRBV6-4,TGTGCCAGCAGTGGGACTAGCGGGGCAGATACGCAGTATTTT,CASSGTSGADTQYF
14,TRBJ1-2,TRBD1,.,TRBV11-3,TGTGCCAGCAACCCAGGGGGGGGCAACTATAGCTACACCTTC,CASNPGGGNYSYTF
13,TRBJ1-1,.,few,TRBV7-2,TGTGCCAGCAGCTCCCTAATCTACACTGAAGCTTTCTTT,CASSSLIYTEAFF
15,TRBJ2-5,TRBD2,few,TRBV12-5,TGTGCTAGTGGTTCGCGGACTAGCGGTTCGCAGCCCCAGTACTTC,CASGSRTSGSQPQYF
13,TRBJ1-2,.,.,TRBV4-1,TGCGCCAGCAGCCAGCGTCGTGACTATGGCTACACCTTC,CASSQRRDYGYTF
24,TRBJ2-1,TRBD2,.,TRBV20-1,TGCAGTGCTAGAGTATTCGGGCGGGGTGCAGGGGTAAGAGCGGGAGTGGGGCCGTACAATGAGCAGTTCTTC,CSARVFGRGAGVRAGVGPYNEQFF
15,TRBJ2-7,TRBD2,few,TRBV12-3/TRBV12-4,TGTGCCAGCAGTCCCCCCGGGGGGACCTCCTACGAGCAGTACTTC,CASSPPGGTSYEQYF
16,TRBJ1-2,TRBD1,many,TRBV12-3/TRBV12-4,TGTGCCAGCAGTTCGGACCGCTGGGACAGACGGAATGGCTACACCTTC,CASSSDRWDRRNGYTF
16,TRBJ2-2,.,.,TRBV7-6,TGTGCCAGCAGTTCCTCCTTCAATGCGAACACCGGGGAGCTGTTTTTT,CASSSSFNANTGELFF
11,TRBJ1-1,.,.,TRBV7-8,TGTGCCAGCAGCTCGTGGAGTGAAGCTTTCTTT,CASSSWSEAFF
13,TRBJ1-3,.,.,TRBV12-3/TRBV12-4,TGTGCCAGCAGTTTGGTGAAAGGAAACACCATATATTTT,CASSLVKGNTIYF
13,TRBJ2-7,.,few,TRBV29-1,TGCAGCGTTGGGCCCTCCGGGACCCAGGTGAGAGACTTC,CSVGPSGTQVRDF
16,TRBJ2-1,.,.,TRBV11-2,TGTGCCAGCAGCTACAGGACCCCGCGACCCTACAATGAGCAGTTCTTC,CASSYRTPRPYNEQFF
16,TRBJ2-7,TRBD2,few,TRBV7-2,TGTGCCAGCAGCTTAGCGCGGACTAGCTCCCTCTACGAGCAGTACTTC,CASSLARTSSLYEQYF
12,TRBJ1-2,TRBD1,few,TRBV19,TGTGCCAGTAAGACAGGGCTGAATGGCTACACCTTC,CASKTGLNGYTF
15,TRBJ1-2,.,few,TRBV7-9,TGTGCCAGCAGCTTAGGTTCAGGGACTGAGTATGGCTACACCTTC,CASSLGSGTEYGYTF
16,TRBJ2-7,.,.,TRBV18,TGTGCCAGCTCACCACCGGGACTCCCCTCCTTCTCAGGGCAGTACTTC,CASSPPGLPSFSGQYF
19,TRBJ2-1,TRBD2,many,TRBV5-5,TGTGCCAGCAGCTTGGTAACTAGCGGGAGGGGGAGCTCCTACAATGAGCAGTTCTTC,CASSLVTSGRGSSYNEQFF
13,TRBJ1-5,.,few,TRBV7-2,TGTGCCAGCAGCTTAAGCGCACCCTGGGACCAGCATTTT,CASSLSAPWDQHF
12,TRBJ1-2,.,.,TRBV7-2,TGTGCCAGCACCGTCCTGAACTATGGCTACACCTTC,CASTVLNYGYTF
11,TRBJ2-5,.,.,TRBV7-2,TGTGCCAGCAGCTTAGTTGAGACCCAGTACTTC,CASSLVETQYF
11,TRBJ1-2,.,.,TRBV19,TGTGCCTCTTCAGTGGACTATGGCTACACCTTC,CASSVDYGYTF
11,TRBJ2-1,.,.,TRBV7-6,TGTGCCAGCAGTTCCAACAGTGAGCAGTTCTTC,CASSSNSEQFF
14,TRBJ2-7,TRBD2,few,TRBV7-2,TGTGCCAGCAGCTTAGCCAGCGGGGGGGACGAGCAGTACTTC,CASSLASGGDEQYF
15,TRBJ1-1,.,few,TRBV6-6,TGTGCCAGCAGTTACGGGGACACCAAGAACACTGAAGCTTTCTTT,CASSYGDTKNTEAFF
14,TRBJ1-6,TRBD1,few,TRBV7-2,TGTGCCAGCAGCCCCCGGGACAGGCGCTCACCCCTCCACTTT,CASSPRDRRSPLHF
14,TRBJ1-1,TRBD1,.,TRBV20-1,TGCAGTGCTAGGGACAGGGTGGGGGTCACTGAAGCTTTCTTT,CSARDRVGVTEAFF
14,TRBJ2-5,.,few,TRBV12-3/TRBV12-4,TGTGCCAGCAGTTCTACAGGGTCCTTCCAGACCCAGTACTTC,CASSSTGSFQTQYF
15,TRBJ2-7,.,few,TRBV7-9,TGTGCCAGCAGCTCAAACCCGACGGGAGTCTACGAGCAGTACTTC,CASSSNPTGVYEQYF